The next 11 T cell receptor beta chains were all read from a single sample in a study of T cells after yellow fever vaccination. Using its own MiXCR run on the 5' RACE reads, TCRdb lists one record per CDR3 protein. The data show approximately 550,000 distinct CDR3 sequences, 15% to 20% seen once. The input for sequencing was PBMCs, taken 15 days after the yellow fever booster vaccination. The receptors were sampled from a man younger than 40 who received the YFV17D yellow fever vaccine.

This clonotype was recorded a few times. The chain employs TRBV7-3 and TRBJ2-3, with D perhaps assigned TRBD1 or TRBD2 (5 bases each). The germline V gene has CDR1 SGHTA and CDR2 FQGTGA. CDR3 length: 15 residues. Trimming removed 5 bases at V and 4 bases at J, with 16 bases between. The CDR3 sequence: CASSPRGPQPDTQYF. The DNA for the CDR3 is TGTGCCAGCAGCCCTCGGGGCCCCCAGCCAGATACGCAGTATTTT.

The chain recombines TRBV30 with TRBJ2-1; 9 bases agree with TRBD2. V shed 3 bases, J shed 7 bases, and the junction held 7 bases outside the gene matches. The CDR3 spans 14 residues. Germline loops: CDR1 GTSNPN, CDR2 SVGIG (reference sequence). CDR3: CAWSAGLARNEQFF. DNA for the CDR3: TGTGCCTGGAGCGCCGGACTAGCGCGGAATGAGCAGTTCTTC.

This clonotype was counted between two and nine times. The genes are TRBV20-1 and TRBJ2-7, with a weak D call TRBD2 (6 bases). The germline V gene has CDR1 DFQATT and CDR2 SNEGSKA (reference sequence). The CDR3 extends over 16 amino acids. Trimming stripped 6 bases from V and 7 bases from J, with 28 bases between. As DNA, the CDR3 is TGCAGTGCAAAGATCCCTGGCGGGACTCCCGGATGGGAGCAGTACTTC. Encoded protein: CSAKIPGGTPGWEQYF.

The chain couples TRBV21-1 to TRBJ1-3; the DNA was not used to check the table's D call, TRBD1. TRBV21-1 has pseudogene status. This CDR3 is built from 16 residues. The CDR3 spells CASSKGDRGSGNTIYF. DNA of the CDR3: TGTGCCAGCAGCAAAGGGGACAGGGGGTCCGGAAACACCATATATTTT.

The chain has TRBV7-2 and TRBJ1-5; D is ambiguous. The CDR3 sequence is 14 residues long. Trimming removed 0 bases at V and 3 bases at J, with 6 bases between. Germline assignment: CDR1 SGHTA and CDR2 FQGNSA. The DNA for the CDR3 is TGTGCCAGCAGCTTAGCACAGTACAATCAGCCCCAGCATTTT. It encodes CASSLAQYNQPQHF.

The table lists this clonotype with a few counts. The chain couples TRBV9 to TRBJ2-3; D may be TRBD2 (5 bases). Germline-derived CDR1 and CDR2 are SGDLS and YYNGEE. This CDR3 is built from 14 residues. The germline V and J ends were trimmed by 2 bases and 1 base, with 8 bases remaining between them. CDR3: CASSVRGRTDTQYF. CDR3 nucleotides: TGTGCCAGCAGCGTTCGCGGGCGCACAGATACGCAGTATTTT. Looking up the rest from reference TRBV9 and TRBJ2-3 gives the full variable domain: DSGVTQTPKHLITATGQRVTLRCSPRSGDLSVYWYQQSLDQGLQFLIQYYNGEERAKGNILERFSAQQFPDLHSELNLSSLELGDSALYFCASSVRGRTDTQYFGPGTRLTVL.

The J gene is TRBJ2-7, the V gene TRBV5-1; 12 bases match TRBD1. The V gene's germline CDR1 is SGHRS and CDR2 YFSETQ. V shed 4 bases, J shed 5 bases, and the junction held 7 bases outside the gene matches. The CDR3 runs to 15 residues. CDR3 sequence reads: CASSQGGTGGNEQYF. The CDR3 nucleotides read TGCGCCAGCAGCCAAGGGGGGACAGGGGGCAACGAGCAGTACTTC. The variable domain in full, with the rest retrieved from reference TRBV5-1 and TRBJ2-7, is KAGVTQTPRYLIKTRGQQVTLSCSPISGHRSVSWYQQTPGQGLQFLFEYFSETQRNKGNFPGRFSGRQFSNSRSEMNVSTLELGDSALYLCASSQGGTGGNEQYFGPGTRLTVT.

The chain employs TRBV6-5 and TRBJ2-2; D not resolved. The CDR3 is made up of 16 amino acids. With 4 bases removed from V and 4 bases from J, the gap between germline ends came to 16 bases. Looked up from germline, CDR1 is MNHEY and CDR2 is SVGAGI. The CDR3 loop reads CASSLVDETGTGELFF. The CDR3 nucleotides are TGTGCCAGCAGTTTAGTGGACGAGACGGGCACCGGGGAGCTGTTTTTT.

CDR3 in DNA: TGTGCCAGCAGCCCTAGTTTTCGGGCGGACAACGGAGCTTTCTTT. This translates into CASSPSFRADNGAFF. The rearrangement links TRBV7-9 to TRBJ1-1; D is perhaps TRBD1 (5 bases). Trimming cost V 5 bases and J 10 bases, with 23 bases left between them. Germline loops: CDR1 SEHNR, CDR2 FQNEAQ (reference sequence). The CDR3 spans 15 residues.

The V call is TRBV11-1, the J call TRBJ2-2; 13 bases agree with TRBD2. The CDR3 has 18 residues. Trimming took 4 bases from V and 6 from J; bases not matched to a gene: 11. The germline gives CDR1 SGHAT, CDR2 FQDESV (reference sequence). The CDR3 protein is CASSSRLAGGSYSGELFF. For the CDR3, the DNA is TGTGCCAGCAGCTCCAGACTAGCGGGAGGCTCCTACTCCGGGGAGCTGTTTTTT.

This chain joins TRBV29-1 and TRBJ1-5; no reliable D call. CDR1 is SQVTM and CDR2 is ANQGSEA in the germline V gene. The CDR3 runs to 15 residues. V was clipped by 4 bases and J by 0 bases, with 13 bases between them. CDR3 bases: TGCAGCGTTGTGTTGGGTCCGAATAGCAATCAGCCCCAGCATTTT. Its protein product is CSVVLGPNSNQPQHF. The full variable domain, in which reference TRBV29-1 and TRBJ1-5 provide the parts outside the CDR3, is SAVISQKPSRDICQRGTSLTIQCQVDSQVTMMFWYRQQPGQSLTLIATANQGSEATYESGFVIDKFPISRPNLTFSTLTVSNMSPEDSSIYLCSVVLGPNSNQPQHFGDGTRLSIL.